This TCR beta chain was recovered during a study of blood T cell repertoires in COVID-19. Assay: immunoSEQ multiplex PCR; the TCRdb copy retains only in-frame clones and omits some. The profile shows hundreds of thousands of clones, 90% to 95% of them singletons. The V and J ends lost 5 bases and 0 bases respectively, with 15 bases between them. Germline lookup yields CDR1 LNHDA and CDR2 SQIVND (reference sequence). The CDR3 has 16 residues. The TCR sequence derives from a man between 60 and 75 years old with COVID-19, enrolled during active disease. The chain has TRBV19 and TRBJ2-3; D might be TRBD2 (5 bases). Sequenced input: peripheral blood. The CDR3 DNA reads as TGTGCCAGTAGTCGAGGGCAGGCTTCTAGCACAGATACGCAGTATTTT. Translated, it gives CASSRGQASSTDTQYF.